The clone carrying this T cell receptor (beta chain) appeared once. Antigen specificity is unknown. The method was immunoSEQ multiplex PCR; TCRdb's version includes in-frame clones alone and lacks a portion of them. The data show some 190,000 clones, with around 88% seen just once and more than 7% held by the top ten. The sample is drawn from a study of T cell responses to AZD1222 COVID-19 vaccine. Study-level findings and limits: In all cases, repertoires were sampled only after the peak T cell response.

Germline CDR1 is LGHDT and CDR2 is YNNKEL (reference sequence). The CDR3 covers 12 residues. Between the trimmed V and J ends, which lost 1 base and 12 bases, there was a span of 10 bases. The rearrangement links TRBV3-1 (or the pseudogene TRBV3-2) to TRBJ2-1; maybe TRBD1 (5 bases). Sequencing was performed on peripheral blood, taken on day 0 of AZD1222 vaccination. The TCR comes from an adult in good health. The CDR3: CASSQGSRGQFF. CDR3 sequence (DNA): TGTGCCAGCAGCCAAGGGTCAAGGGGGCAGTTCTTC.